This T cell receptor beta chain was identified in a study of blood T cell repertoires in COVID-19. Across the whole study: Samples came from the United States, Italy and Spain, spanning acute and convalescent COVID-19.

Original methodology: Quantification of nucleated cells was approximated via reference gene primer amplification. This table comes from immunoSEQ multiplex PCR, and its TCRdb copy is limited to in-frame clones, with some not included. From that table come the V and J calls and clone size; the DNA was used to work out D and trimming. The profile covers 110,000 or so clones, with about 75% appearing a single time and roughly a fifth taken by the ten largest. This clone was seen more than once but under ten times. After removal of 3 bases from V and 4 bases from J, the junction contained 9 bases not matched to a gene. Germline CDR1 is SGDLS and CDR2 is YYNGEE. CDR3 size: 15 residues.

The sequenced sample was peripheral blood. The sequence derives from a woman aged 70-85 years with acute or convalescent COVID-19. The V call is TRBV9, the J call TRBJ1-2; 7 nucleotides agree with TRBD1. DNA of the CDR3: TGTGCCAGCAGCGCCTCCGAGGGGGCTCGCTATGGCTACACCTTC. Residues: CASSASEGARYGYTF.